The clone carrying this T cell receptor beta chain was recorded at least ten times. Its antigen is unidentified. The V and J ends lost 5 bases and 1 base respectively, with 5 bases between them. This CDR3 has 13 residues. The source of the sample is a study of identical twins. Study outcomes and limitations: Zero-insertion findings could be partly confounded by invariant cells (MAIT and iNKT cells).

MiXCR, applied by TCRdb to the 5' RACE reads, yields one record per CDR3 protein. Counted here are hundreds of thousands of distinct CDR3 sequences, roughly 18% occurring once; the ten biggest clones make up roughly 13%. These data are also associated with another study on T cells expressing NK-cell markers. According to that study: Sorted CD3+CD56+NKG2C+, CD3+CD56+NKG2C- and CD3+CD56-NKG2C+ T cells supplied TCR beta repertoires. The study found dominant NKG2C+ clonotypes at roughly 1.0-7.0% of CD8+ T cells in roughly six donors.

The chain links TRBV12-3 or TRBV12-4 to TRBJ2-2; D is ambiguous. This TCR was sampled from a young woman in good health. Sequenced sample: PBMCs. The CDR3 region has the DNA TGTGCCAGCAGTCACAGGAACACCGGGGAGCTGTTTTTT. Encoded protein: CASSHRNTGELFF.